This TCR beta chain was recorded in a study of regulatory T cells in long-lasting Graves disease. Through Arm-PCR of CDR3 regions and iRepertoire HTBI primers, TCR beta libraries were built. Each CDR3 protein gets one entry after TCRdb re-called the multiplex PCR reads with MiXCR. The sample gives 320,000 or so distinct CDR3 sequences, roughly 18% of which show up once; less than 45% is in the top ten. Sample time point: newly diagnosed GD, antithyroid drugs for less than 3 months. RNA extracted from PBMCs served as the sequencing template. This clonotype was seen many times. The CDR3 spans 13 residues. V dropped 6 bases and J dropped 7 bases, with 15 bases sitting between them.

Source: peripheral blood mononuclear cells (PBMCs), taken at new diagnosis, from a patient treated with antithyroid drugs. This TCR derives from a female donor with Graves disease. V and J are TRBV12-3 or TRBV12-4 and TRBJ1-1, with TRBD1 as a possible D gene (5 bases). CDR3: CASRSTGAGEAFF. As DNA, the CDR3 is TGTGCCAGCAGATCCACAGGTGCCGGTGAAGCTTTCTTT.